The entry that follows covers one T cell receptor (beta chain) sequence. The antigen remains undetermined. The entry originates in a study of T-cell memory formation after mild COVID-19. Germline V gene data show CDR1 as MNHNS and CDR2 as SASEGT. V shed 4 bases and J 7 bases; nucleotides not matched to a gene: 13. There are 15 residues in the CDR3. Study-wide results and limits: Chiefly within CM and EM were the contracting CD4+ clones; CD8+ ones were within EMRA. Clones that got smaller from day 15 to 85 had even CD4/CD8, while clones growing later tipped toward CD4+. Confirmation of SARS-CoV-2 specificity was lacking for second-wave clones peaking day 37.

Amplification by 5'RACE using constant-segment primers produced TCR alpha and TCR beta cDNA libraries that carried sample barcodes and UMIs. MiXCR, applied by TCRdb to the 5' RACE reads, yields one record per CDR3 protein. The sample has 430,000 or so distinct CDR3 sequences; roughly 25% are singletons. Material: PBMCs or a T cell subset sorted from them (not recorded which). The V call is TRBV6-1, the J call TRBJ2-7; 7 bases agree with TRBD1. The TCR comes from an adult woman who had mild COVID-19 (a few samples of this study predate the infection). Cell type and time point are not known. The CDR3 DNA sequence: TGTGCCAGCAGTGCGACCGGGACAGACTTCTGGGAGCAGTACTTC. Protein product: CASSATGTDFWEQYF.